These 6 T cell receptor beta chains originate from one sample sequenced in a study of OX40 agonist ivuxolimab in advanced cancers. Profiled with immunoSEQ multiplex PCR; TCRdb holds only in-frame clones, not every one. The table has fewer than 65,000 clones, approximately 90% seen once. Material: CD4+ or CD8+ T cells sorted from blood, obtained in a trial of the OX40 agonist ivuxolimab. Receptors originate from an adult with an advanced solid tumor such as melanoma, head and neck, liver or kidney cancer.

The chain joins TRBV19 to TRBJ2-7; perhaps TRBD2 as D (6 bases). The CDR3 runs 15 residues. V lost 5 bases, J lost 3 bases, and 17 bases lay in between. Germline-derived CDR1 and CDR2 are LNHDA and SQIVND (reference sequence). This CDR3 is CASSGFGGASYEQYF. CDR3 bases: TGTGCCAGTAGTGGTTTCGGCGGGGCAAGCTACGAGCAGTACTTC.

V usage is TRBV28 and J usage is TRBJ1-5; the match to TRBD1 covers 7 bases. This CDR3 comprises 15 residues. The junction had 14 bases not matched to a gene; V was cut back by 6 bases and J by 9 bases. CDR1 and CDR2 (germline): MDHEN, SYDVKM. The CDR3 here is CASSRDRAPGRPQHF. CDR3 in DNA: TGTGCCAGCAGCCGCGACAGGGCCCCAGGGAGGCCCCAGCATTTT.

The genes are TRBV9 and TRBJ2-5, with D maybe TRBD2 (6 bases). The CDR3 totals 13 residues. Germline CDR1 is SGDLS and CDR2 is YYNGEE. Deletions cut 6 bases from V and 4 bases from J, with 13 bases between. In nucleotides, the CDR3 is TGTGCCAGCAACGGGGGAGAGGGAGAGACCCAGTACTTC. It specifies CASNGGEGETQYF. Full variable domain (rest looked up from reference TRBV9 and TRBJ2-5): DSGVTQTPKHLITATGQRVTLRCSPRSGDLSVYWYQQSLDQGLQFLIQYYNGEERAKGNILERFSAQQFPDLHSELNLSSLELGDSALYFCASNGGEGETQYFGPGTRLLVL.

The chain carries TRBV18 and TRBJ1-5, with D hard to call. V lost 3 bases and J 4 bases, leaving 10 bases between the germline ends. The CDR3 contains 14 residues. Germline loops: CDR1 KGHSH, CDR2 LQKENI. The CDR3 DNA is TGTGCCAGCTCACCCGACATTGGGAATCAGCCCCAGCATTTT. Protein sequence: CASSPDIGNQPQHF.

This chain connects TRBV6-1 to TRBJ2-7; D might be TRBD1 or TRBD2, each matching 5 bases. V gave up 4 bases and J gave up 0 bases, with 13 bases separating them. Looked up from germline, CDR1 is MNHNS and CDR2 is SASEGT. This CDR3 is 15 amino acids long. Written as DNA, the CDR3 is TGTGCCAGCAGTGGCCGGGACCAAAGCTCCTACGAGCAGTACTTC. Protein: CASSGRDQSSYEQYF.

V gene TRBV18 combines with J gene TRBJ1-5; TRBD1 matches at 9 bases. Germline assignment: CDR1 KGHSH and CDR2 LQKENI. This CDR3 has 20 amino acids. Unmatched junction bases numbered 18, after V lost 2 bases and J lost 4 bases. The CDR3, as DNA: TGTGCCAGCTCACCAACCCCCGGGACAGGGATTTCTTCTCGTAATCAGCCCCAGCATTTT. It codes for CASSPTPGTGISSRNQPQHF.